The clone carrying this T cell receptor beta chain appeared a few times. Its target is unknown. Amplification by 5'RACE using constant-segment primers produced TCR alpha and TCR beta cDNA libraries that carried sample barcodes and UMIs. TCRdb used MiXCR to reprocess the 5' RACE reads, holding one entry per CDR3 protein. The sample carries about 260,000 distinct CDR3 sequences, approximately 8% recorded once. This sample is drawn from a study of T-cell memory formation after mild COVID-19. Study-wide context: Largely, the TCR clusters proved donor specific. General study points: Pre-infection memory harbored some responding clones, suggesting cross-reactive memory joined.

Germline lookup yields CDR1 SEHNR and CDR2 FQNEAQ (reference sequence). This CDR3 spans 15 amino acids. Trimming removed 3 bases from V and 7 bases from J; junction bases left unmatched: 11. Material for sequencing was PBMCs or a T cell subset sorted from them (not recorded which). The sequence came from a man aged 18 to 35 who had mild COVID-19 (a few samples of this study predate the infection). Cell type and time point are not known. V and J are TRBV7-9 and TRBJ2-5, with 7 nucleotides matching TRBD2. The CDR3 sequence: CASSLASGLKGTQYF. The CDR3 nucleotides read TGTGCCAGCAGCTTGGCTAGCGGACTAAAGGGGACCCAGTACTTC.